This T cell receptor (beta chain) was captured by sequencing in a study of cytomegalovirus exposure and HLA in healthy donors. The overall study: Among around 170 million T cells, an earlier analysis found around 100 million unique TCR beta sequences. Study-wide results and caveats: Analysis was carried out at a later point, and it linked a missense DCLRE1C variant to TCR beta V- and J-gene trimming. Previously analyzed data showed that most TCR beta V segments were productive at a frequency of about 87% or about 30%. Several of the most significant clusters appeared linked to common viral pathogens, based on a later analysis.

This PCR relied on a set of 60 Vbeta primers and 13 Jbeta primers. The method was immunoSEQ multiplex PCR; TCRdb's version includes in-frame clones alone and lacks a portion of them. The table includes 150,000 to 200,000 clones, around four fifths detected once. Regarding this clone: The antigen is not known.

V shed 7 bases and J 3 bases; nucleotides not matched to a gene: 9. Germline CDR1 MNHEY, CDR2 SVGAGI. The CDR3 is 15 amino acids. The sequenced material came from PBMCs. This TCR derives from a man aged 25 to 45 in good health and CMV-seronegative. The chain couples TRBV6-5 to TRBJ1-2; 9 bases are a match to TRBD1. The CDR3 nucleotides are TGTGCCAGCATTGATTGGGACAGGGCTCACTATGGCTACACCTTC. Its protein is CASIDWDRAHYGYTF.